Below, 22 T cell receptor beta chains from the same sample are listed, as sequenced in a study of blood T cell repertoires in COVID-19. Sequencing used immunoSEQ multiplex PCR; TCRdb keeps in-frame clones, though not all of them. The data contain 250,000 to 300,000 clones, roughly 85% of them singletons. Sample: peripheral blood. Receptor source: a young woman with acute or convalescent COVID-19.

The CDR3 loop is CASSLFGGPGHYGYTF. The CDR3 DNA follows: TGTGCCAGCAGTTTATTCGGGGGGCCAGGACACTATGGCTACACCTTC. The chain joins TRBV28 to TRBJ1-2, with TRBD1 as a possible D gene (6 bases). V dropped 1 base and J dropped 3 bases, with 15 bases sitting between them. CDR1 and CDR2 from the germline V gene are MDHEN and SYDVKM. This CDR3 region has 16 residues.

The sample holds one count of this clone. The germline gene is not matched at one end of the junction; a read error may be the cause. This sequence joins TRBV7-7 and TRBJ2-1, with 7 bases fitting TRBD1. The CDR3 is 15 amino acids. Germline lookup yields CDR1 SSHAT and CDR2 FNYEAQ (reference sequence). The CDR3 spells CASSLGDSSYNEQFF. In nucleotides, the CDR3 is TGTGCTAGCAGCTTGGGGGACAGCTCCTACAATGAGCAGTTCTTC.

Written as DNA, the CDR3 is TGCAGTGCTAGTGCTAGCGGGGCCTTCAATGAGCAGTTCTTC. The encoded protein is CSASASGAFNEQFF. The gene calls are TRBV20-1 and TRBJ2-1, with 9 bases lining up with TRBD2. This CDR3 region has 14 residues. V trimming: 3 bases; J trimming: 6 bases; junction bases outside the gene matches: 6. From germline, CDR1 is DFQATT and CDR2 SNEGSKA (reference sequence).

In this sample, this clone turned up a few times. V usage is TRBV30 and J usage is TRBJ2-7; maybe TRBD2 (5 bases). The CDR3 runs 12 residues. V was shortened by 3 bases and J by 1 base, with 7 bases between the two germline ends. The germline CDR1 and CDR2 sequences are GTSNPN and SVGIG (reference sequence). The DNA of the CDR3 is TGTGCCTGGAGGGAGGTGTCCTACGAGCAGTACTTC. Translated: CAWREVSYEQYF.

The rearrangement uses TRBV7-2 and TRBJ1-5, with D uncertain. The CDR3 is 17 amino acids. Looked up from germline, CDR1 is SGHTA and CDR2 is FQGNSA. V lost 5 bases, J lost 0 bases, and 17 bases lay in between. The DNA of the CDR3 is TGTGCCAGCAGCCCCCGCGGAGGACCCTATAGCAATCAGCCCCAGCATTTT. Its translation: CASSPRGGPYSNQPQHF.

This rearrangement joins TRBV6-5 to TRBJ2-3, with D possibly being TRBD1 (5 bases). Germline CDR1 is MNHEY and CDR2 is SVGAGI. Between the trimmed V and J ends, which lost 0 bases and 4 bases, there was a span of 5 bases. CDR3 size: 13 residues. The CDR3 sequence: CASSYSGADTQYF. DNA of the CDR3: TGTGCCAGCAGTTACTCAGGGGCAGATACGCAGTATTTT.

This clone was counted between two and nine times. The CDR3 nucleotides are TGTGCCAGCAGTGAAGCTGAACAGGGAGTTCAAAATTATGGCTACACCTTC. Amino acid sequence: CASSEAEQGVQNYGYTF. The gene calls are TRBV25-1 and TRBJ1-2; TRBD1 is a possible D gene (6 bases). Germline V gene data show CDR1 as MGHDK and CDR2 as SYGVNS. Deletions cut 2 bases from V and 5 bases from J, with 21 bases between. There are 17 residues in the CDR3.

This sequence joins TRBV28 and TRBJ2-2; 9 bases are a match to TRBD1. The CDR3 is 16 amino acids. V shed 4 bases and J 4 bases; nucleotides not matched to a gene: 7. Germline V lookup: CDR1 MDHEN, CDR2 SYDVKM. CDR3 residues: CASSSSGQGGTGELFF. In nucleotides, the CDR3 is TGTGCCAGCAGTTCCTCGGGACAGGGAGGCACCGGGGAGCTGTTTTTT.

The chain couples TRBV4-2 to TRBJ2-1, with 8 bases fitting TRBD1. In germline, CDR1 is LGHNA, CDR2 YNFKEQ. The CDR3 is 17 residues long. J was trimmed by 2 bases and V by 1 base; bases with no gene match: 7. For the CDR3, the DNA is TGTGCCAGCAGCCAAGGGTGGCGACAGGGGACCTACAATGAGCAGTTCTTC. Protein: CASSQGWRQGTYNEQFF.

CDR3 DNA: TGTGCCAGAAGCTTGGGGACTGCTACCTACGAGCAGTACTTC. It translates to CARSLGTATYEQYF. The V and J genes are TRBV5-3 and TRBJ2-7, with a weak D call TRBD2 (5 bases). TRBV5-3 is placed among ORFs of uncertain function. The CDR3 spans 14 residues. The V end lost 0 bases, the J end lost 2 bases, and 9 bases lay between the germline ends.

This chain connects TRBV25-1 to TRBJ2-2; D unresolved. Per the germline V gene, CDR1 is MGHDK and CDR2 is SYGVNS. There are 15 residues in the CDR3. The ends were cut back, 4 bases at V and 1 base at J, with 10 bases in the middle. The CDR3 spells CASSGSALNTGELFF. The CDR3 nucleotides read TGTGCCAGCAGTGGGAGCGCCCTGAACACCGGGGAGCTGTTTTTT. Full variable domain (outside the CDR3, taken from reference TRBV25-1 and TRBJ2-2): EADIYQTPRYLVIGTGKKITLECSQTMGHDKMYWYQQDPGMELHLIHYSYGVNSTEKGDLSSESTVSRIRTEHFPLTLESARPSHTSQYLCASSGSALNTGELFFGEGSRLTVL.

DNA for the CDR3: TGTGCCAGCAGTGGGAGGACAGGGGGCGAAAAACTGTTTTTT. It encodes CASSGRTGGEKLFF. The gene calls are TRBV27 and TRBJ1-4; 11 nucleotides match TRBD1. Germline CDR1 MNHEY, CDR2 SMNVEV (reference sequence). The length of the CDR3 is 14 residues. Trimming took 5 bases from V and 8 from J; bases not matched to a gene: 4.

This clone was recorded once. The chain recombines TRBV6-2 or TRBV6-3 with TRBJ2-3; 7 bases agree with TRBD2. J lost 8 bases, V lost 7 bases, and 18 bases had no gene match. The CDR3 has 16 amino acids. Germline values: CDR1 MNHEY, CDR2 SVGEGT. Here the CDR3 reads CASTPLSGGRYGTQYF. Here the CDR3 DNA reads TGTGCCAGCACCCCTCTGTCGGGCGGGAGATATGGTACGCAGTATTTT.

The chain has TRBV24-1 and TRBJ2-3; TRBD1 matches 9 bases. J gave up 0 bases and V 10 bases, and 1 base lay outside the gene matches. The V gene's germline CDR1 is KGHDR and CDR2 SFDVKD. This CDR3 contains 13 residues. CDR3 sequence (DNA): TGTGCCACTGGGACAGGGAGCACAGATACGCAGTATTTT. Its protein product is CATGTGSTDTQYF.

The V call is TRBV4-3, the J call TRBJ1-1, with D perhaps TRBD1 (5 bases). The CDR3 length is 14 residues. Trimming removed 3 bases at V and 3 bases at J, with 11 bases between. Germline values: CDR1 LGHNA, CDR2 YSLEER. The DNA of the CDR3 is TGCGCCAGCAGCCAGGGACTCTGGGACACTGAAGCTTTCTTT. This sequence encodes CASSQGLWDTEAFF.

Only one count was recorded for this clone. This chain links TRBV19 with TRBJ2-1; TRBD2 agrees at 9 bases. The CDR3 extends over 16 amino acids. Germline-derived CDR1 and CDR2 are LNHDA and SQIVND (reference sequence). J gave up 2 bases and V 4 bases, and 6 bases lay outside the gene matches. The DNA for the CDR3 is TGTGCCAGTAGTACCGGAGCGGGAGGCGCCTACAATGAGCAGTTCTTC. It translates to CASSTGAGGAYNEQFF.

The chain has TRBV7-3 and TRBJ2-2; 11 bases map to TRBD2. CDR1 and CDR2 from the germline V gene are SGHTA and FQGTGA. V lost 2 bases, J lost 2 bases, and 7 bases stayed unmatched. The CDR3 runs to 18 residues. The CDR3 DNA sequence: TGTGCCAGCAGCTTAGGTGGTAGCGGGAGGGCAAACACCGGGGAGCTGTTTTTT. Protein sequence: CASSLGGSGRANTGELFF.

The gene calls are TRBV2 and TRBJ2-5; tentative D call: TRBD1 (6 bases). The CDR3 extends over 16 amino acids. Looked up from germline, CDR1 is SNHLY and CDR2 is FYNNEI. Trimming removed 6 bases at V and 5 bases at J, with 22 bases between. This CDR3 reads CASRGYRGHIPETQYF. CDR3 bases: TGTGCCAGCAGGGGCTATAGGGGACATATCCCCGAGACCCAGTACTTC.

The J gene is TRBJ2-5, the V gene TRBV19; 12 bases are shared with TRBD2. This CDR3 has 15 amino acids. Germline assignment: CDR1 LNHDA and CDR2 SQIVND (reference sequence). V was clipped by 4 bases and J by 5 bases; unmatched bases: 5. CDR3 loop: CASSTASGRAETQYF. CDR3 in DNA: TGTGCCAGTAGTACCGCTAGCGGGAGGGCTGAGACCCAGTACTTC.

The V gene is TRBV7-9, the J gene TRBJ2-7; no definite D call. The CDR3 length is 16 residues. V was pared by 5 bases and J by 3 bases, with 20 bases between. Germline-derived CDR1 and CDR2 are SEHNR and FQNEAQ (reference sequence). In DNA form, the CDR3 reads TGTGCCAGCAGCCCCCGATGGGCGCCGGTTAACTACGAGCAGTACTTC. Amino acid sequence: CASSPRWAPVNYEQYF.

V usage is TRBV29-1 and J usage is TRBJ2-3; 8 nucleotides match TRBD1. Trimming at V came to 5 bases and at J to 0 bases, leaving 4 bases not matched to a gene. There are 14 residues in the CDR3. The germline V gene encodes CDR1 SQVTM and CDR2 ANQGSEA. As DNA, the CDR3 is TGCAGCGTTTGGACAGGGTTTAGCACAGATACGCAGTATTTT. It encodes CSVWTGFSTDTQYF.

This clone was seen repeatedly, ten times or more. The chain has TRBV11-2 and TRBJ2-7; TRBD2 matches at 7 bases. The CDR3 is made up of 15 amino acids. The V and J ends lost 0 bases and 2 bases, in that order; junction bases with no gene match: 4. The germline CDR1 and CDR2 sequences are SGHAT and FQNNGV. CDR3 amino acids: CASSLEAGDPYEQYF. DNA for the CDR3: TGTGCCAGCAGCTTAGAGGCGGGGGACCCCTACGAGCAGTACTTC.